Listed below are T cell receptor beta chains from one sample, sequenced in a study of cytomegalovirus exposure and HLA in healthy donors. Method: immunoSEQ multiplex PCR; TCRdb's copy keeps in-frame clones and lacks some. The sample has some 120,000 clones, under 20% seen once. The sample comprised PBMCs. Every receptor here comes from a female donor in good health and CMV-seropositive. Both conserved end residues are part of each CDR3. The D gene is left open where the match is weak. The size field is filled for only some rows; it gives once, few, many or a size class.

d_gene	v_gene	abundance	j_gene	CDR3aa	CDR3nt
.	TRBV7-4	few	TRBJ1-4	CASSLAVLNEKLFF	TGTGCCAGCAGCTTAGCGGTACTTAATGAAAAACTGTTTTTT
.	TRBV30	.	TRBJ2-7	CAAWWQGFHEQYF	TGTGCCGCCTGGTGGCAGGGTTTCCACGAGCAGTACTTC
TRBD1	TRBV4-1	.	TRBJ1-2	CASSLPGQGGHYGYTF	TGCGCCAGCAGCCTGCCGGGACAGGGGGGCCACTATGGCTACACCTTC
TRBD2	TRBV4-2	.	TRBJ2-1	CASSQDPPSGYNEQFF	TGTGCCAGCAGCCAAGATCCGCCTAGCGGGTACAATGAGCAGTTCTTC
.	TRBV4-3	few	TRBJ1-5	CASSQEHWQGPQPQHF	TGCGCCAGCAGCCAAGAACATTGGCAGGGTCCGCAGCCCCAGCATTTT
.	TRBV7-2	.	TRBJ1-2	CASSLVAVFPSYGYTF	TGTGCCAGCAGCTTAGTAGCCGTTTTCCCAAGTTATGGCTACACCTTC
.	TRBV19	few	TRBJ2-1	CASSIVYTEQFF	TGTGCCAGTAGTATAGTATACACCGAGCAGTTCTTC
TRBD1	TRBV4-2	few	TRBJ2-7	CASSQDDRESYEQYF	TGTGCCAGCAGCCAAGATGACAGGGAAAGTTACGAGCAGTACTTC
TRBD1	TRBV5-1	few	TRBJ1-4	CASSTEGATTNEKLFF	TGCGCCAGCAGCACCGAGGGGGCCACAACTAATGAAAAACTGTTTTTT
.	TRBV7-2	few	TRBJ2-5	CASSLEAEGETQYF	TGTGCCAGCAGCTTAGAGGCCGAGGGAGAGACCCAGTACTTC
.	TRBV5-4	.	TRBJ1-3	CASSLGTGSTGNTIYF	TGTGCCAGCAGCTTGGGGACGGGAAGTACTGGAAACACCATATATTTT
.	TRBV7-2	.	TRBJ2-7	CASSTGGGYEQYF	TGTGCCAGCAGCACGGGTGGAGGCTACGAGCAGTACTTC
TRBD2	TRBV7-2	.	TRBJ2-4	CASSEHSGGPSKNIQYF	TGTGCCAGCAGCGAACATAGCGGGGGGCCGTCCAAAAACATTCAGTACTTC
.	TRBV9	few	TRBJ2-1	CASSVVGGGASNEQFF	TGTGCCAGCAGCGTAGTAGGTGGGGGGGCGAGTAATGAGCAGTTCTTC
TRBD1	TRBV5-1	.	TRBJ2-1	CASSLVGTGGNEQFF	TGCGCCAGCAGCTTGGTAGGGACAGGGGGCAATGAGCAGTTCTTC